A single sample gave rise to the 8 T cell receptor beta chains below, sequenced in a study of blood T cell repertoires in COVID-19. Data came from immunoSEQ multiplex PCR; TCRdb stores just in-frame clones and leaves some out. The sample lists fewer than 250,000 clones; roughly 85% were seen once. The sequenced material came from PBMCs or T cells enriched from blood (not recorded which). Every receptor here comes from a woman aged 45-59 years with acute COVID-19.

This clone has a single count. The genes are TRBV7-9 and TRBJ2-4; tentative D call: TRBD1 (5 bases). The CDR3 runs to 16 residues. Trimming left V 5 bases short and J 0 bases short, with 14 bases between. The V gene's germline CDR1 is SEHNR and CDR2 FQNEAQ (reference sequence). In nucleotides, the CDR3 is TGTGCCAGCAGCGAAAACCTAAGGGGAGCCAAAAACATTCAGTACTTC. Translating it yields CASSENLRGAKNIQYF.

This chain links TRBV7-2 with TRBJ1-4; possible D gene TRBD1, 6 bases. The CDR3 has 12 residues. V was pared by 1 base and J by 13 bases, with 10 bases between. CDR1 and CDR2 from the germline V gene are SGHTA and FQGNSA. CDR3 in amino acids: CASSLEVGGLFF. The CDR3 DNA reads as TGTGCCAGCAGCTTAGAAGTAGGGGGACTGTTTTTT.

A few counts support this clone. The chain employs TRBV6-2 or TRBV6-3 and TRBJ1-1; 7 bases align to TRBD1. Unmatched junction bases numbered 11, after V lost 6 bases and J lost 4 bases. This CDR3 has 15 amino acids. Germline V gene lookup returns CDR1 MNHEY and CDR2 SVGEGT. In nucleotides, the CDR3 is TGTGCCAGCAGCCGCCACAGGGGCTTAGGCACTGAAGCTTTCTTT. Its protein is CASSRHRGLGTEAFF.

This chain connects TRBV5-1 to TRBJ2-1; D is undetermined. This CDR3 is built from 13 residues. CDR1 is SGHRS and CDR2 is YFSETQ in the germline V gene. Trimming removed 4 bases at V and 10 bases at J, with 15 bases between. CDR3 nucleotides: TGCGCCAGCAGCGCCGAGGTGACCTTCGAGCAGTTCTTC. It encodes CASSAEVTFEQFF.

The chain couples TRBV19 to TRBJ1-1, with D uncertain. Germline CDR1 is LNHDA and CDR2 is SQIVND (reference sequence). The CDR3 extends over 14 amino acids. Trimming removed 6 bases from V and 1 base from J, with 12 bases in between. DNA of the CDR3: TGTGCCAGTAGCCGGCAGGAAGAGAACACTGAAGCTTTCTTT. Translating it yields CASSRQEENTEAFF.

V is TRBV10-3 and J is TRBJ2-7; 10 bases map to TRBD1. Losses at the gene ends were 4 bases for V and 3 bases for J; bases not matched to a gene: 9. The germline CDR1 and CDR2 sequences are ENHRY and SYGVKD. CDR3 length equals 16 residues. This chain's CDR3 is CAISARGDRGGYEQYF. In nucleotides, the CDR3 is TGTGCCATCAGTGCACGTGGGGACAGGGGAGGCTACGAGCAGTACTTC.

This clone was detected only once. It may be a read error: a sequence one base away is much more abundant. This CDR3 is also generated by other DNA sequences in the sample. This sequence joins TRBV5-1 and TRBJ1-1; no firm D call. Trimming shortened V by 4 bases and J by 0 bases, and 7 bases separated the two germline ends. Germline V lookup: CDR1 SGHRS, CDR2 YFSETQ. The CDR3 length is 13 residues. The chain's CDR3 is CASSPQMNTEAFF. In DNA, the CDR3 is TGCGCCAGCAGCCCACAGATGAACACTGAAGCTTTCTTT.

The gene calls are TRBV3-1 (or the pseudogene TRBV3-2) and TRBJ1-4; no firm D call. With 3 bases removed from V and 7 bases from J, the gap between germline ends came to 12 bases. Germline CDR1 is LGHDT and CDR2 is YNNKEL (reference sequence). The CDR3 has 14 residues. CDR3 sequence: CASSHEDGSEKLFF. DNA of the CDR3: TGTGCCAGCAGCCATGAGGACGGGAGTGAAAAACTGTTTTTT.